The source of this T cell receptor (beta chain) is a study of CD8 T cells in Susac syndrome. V was shortened by 1 base and J by 5 bases, with 13 bases between the two germline ends. CDR3 length equals 15 residues. The germline V gene has CDR1 SGHDT and CDR2 YYEEEE. The RNA, about 0.45 to 1 ug, was put through reverse transcription using random hexamers. immunoSEQ multiplex PCR amplified TCR beta CDR3 across 54 Vbeta, 13 Jbeta. TCRdb re-derived calls from the immunoSEQ multiplex PCR reads in MiXCR, one entry per CDR3 protein. Of hundreds of thousands of distinct CDR3 sequences in the sample, about 93% were seen once. Peripheral blood CD8+ and CD4+ T cells were profiled by TCR beta sequencing.

The chain couples TRBV5-6 to TRBJ1-5, with a tentative D call TRBD1 (6 bases). This clonotype was sampled from a human donor with multiple sclerosis. The sequencing input was CD4+ T cells from PBMCs. The CDR3 sequence is CASSLLGGGDQPQHF. CDR3 DNA: TGTGCCAGCAGCTTGTTGGGGGGCGGGGATCAGCCCCAGCATTTT. The whole variable domain, remainder taken from reference TRBV5-6 and TRBJ1-5, is DAGVTQSPTHLIKTRGQQVTLRCSPKSGHDTVSWYQQALGQGPQFIFQYYEEEERQRGNFPDRFSGHQFPNYSSELNVNALLLGDSALYLCASSLLGGGDQPQHFGDGTRLSIL.